This TCR beta chain originates from a study of cytomegalovirus exposure and HLA in healthy donors. Study-level background: The use of the same platform for the approximately 110 validation repertoires and the approximately 670 first-cohort repertoires was reported by a later analysis.

Profiling relied on immunoSEQ multiplex PCR, and the TCRdb table lists in-frame clones only, not all of them. The sample consists of some 270,000 clones, 80% to 90% of them appearing once. Comment on this clone: No antigen is known for it.

General study findings and limits: That first-cohort TCR clusters tended to co-occur in the 95 to 150 validation repertoires was found in a later analysis.

Germline CDR1 MGHDK, CDR2 SYGVNS. The junction had 4 bases not matched to a gene; V was cut back by 1 base and J by 4 bases. The length of the CDR3 is 14 residues. This receptor was obtained from a woman between 18 and 29 years old in good health and CMV-seronegative. This chain connects TRBV25-1 to TRBJ2-7; 7 bases agree with TRBD1. Material for sequencing was PBMCs. CDR3 nucleotides: TGTGCCAGCAGTGAATGGGACAGAACTTACGAGCAGTACTTC. Translated, it gives CASSEWDRTYEQYF.